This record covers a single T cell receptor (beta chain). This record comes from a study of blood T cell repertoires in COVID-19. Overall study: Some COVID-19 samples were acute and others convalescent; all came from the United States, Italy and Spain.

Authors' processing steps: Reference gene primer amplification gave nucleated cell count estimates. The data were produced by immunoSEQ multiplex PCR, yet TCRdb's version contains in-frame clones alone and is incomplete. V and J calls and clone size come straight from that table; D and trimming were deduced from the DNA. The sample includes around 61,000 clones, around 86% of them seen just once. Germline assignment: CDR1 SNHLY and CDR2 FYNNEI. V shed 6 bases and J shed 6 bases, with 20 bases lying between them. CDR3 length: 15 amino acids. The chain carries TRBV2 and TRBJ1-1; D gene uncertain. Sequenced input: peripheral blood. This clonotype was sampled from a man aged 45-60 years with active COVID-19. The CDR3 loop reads CASSPQAGKSAEAFF. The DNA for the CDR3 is TGTGCCAGCAGCCCCCAGGCGGGGAAAAGCGCTGAAGCTTTCTTT.